Listed below are T cell receptor beta chains from one sample, sequenced in a study of tumor-infiltrating lymphocytes in primary liver carcinoma. TCRdb reprocessed the multiplex PCR reads via MiXCR and lists one record per CDR3 protein. The data contain about 330,000 distinct CDR3 sequences, less than 70% of them seen just once; the ten biggest clones take up about 6%. The sequenced sample consisted of peripheral blood. The receptor set was obtained from a man aged 40-49 years with primary liver carcinoma and hepatitis B virus infection. The CDR3 runs from the conserved cysteine through the conserved F or W. The D gene is left open where the match is weak. Size values are once, few and many counts, or a class for expanded clones, and some rows have none.

d_call	v_call	j_call	clone_size	cdr3_nt	cdr3_aa
-	TRBV6-5	TRBJ1-2	-	TGTGCCAGCAGTCCGGGACACGGCCTTGGAGGCTACACCTTC	CASSPGHGLGGYTF
-	TRBV12-3/TRBV12-4	TRBJ2-1	many	TGTGCCAGCAGTTTCGGGGGGGACAGGAGTGTTCGGCGGGAGGGTAGATACAATGAGCAGTTCTTC	CASSFGGDRSVRREGRYNEQFF
TRBD1	TRBV30	TRBJ2-7	few	TGTGACTGGAAACATCCGGGACAGGGGGCCCACGAGCAGTACTTC	CDWKHPGQGAHEQYF
-	TRBV7-9	TRBJ2-3	few	TGTGCCAGCAGCTTAGCGGGTCGGGAACAATCTACGCAGTATTTT	CASSLAGREQSTQYF
TRBD1	TRBV4-1	TRBJ1-2	-	TGCGCCAGCGGCCAAGCCCCGGAGGGGGCCCCCTCATGGGGCTACACCTTC	CASGQAPEGAPSWGYTF
-	TRBV10-1	TRBJ1-6	-	TGCGCCAGCAGTGCGACGGGACATAATTCACCCCTCCACTTT	CASSATGHNSPLHF
TRBD2	TRBV14	TRBJ2-5	-	TGTGCCAGCAGCCACGGACTAGCGGGAGGGAACCAAGAGACCCGGTACTTC	CASSHGLAGGNQETRYF
TRBD2	TRBV4-2	TRBJ2-1	few	TGTGCCAGCAGCCAAGGGCTAGCGGGAGGCAATGAGCAGTTCTTC	CASSQGLAGGNEQFF
-	TRBV5-1	TRBJ2-7	few	TGCGCCAGCAGCTTGGAGGGGGACACCACCTACGAGCAGTACTTC	CASSLEGDTTYEQYF
-	TRBV19	TRBJ2-6	-	TGTGCCAGTAGTAACCCTGGGGCCAACGTCCTGACTTTC	CASSNPGANVLTF
TRBD2	TRBV5-6	TRBJ2-1	-	TGTGCCAGCAGCCCGAGGGGACTAGCGGGAAAGGGGGATGAGCAGTTCTTC	CASSPRGLAGKGDEQFF
-	TRBV5-1	TRBJ1-2	-	TGCGCCAGTAGCTGGGACGGAGAGCCTTCTAACTATGGCTACACCTTC	CASSWDGEPSNYGYTF
TRBD1	TRBV29-1	TRBJ2-3	-	TGCAGCGAAGTAGGGACAGGGTGCACAGATATGCAGTATTTT	CSEVGTGCTDMQYF
-	TRBV11-2	TRBJ1-1	-	TGTGCCAGCATAAATTCGGAGAACGCTGAAGCTTTCTTT	CASINSENAEAFF
TRBD1	TRBV6-1	TRBJ2-1	-	TGTGCCAGCAGTGATCCGGGACAGGGGGCAGGTGAGCAGTTCTTC	CASSDPGQGAGEQFF
-	TRBV28	TRBJ2-4	few	TGTGCCAGCAGTTTAGTGTGGGGGCTGAACATTCAGTACTTC	CASSLVWGLNIQYF
-	TRBV10-3	TRBJ1-5	many	TGTGCCATCAGGACGGAGGGGAGCAATCAGCCCCAGCATTTT	CAIRTEGSNQPQHF
-	TRBV5-4	TRBJ1-1	many	TGTGCCAGCAGCTTTGGGGGACGGACGAACACTGAAGCTTTCTTT	CASSFGGRTNTEAFF
-	TRBV11-2	TRBJ2-1	-	TGTGCCTGTAGCAAGACTCGTAATGGGCAGTTCTTC	CACSKTRNGQFF
-	TRBV24-1	TRBJ2-3	few	TGTGCCACCAGTGCAAAGGATACGCAGTATTTT	CATSAKDTQYF
-	TRBV4-3	TRBJ1-2	-	TGCGCCAGCAGCCAAGAGCTAGGGACGGGCTATTGCTACATCTTC	CASSQELGTGYCYIF
TRBD1	TRBV6-5	TRBJ2-2	many	TGTGCCAGCAGTAAAAGACAGGGGGCATGGACCGGGGAGCTGTTTTTT	CASSKRQGAWTGELFF
-	TRBV7-3	TRBJ2-1	-	TGTGCCAGCAGCTTAAATGGTCAGTACAATGAGCAGTTCTTC	CASSLNGQYNEQFF
TRBD2	TRBV7-9	TRBJ2-1	-	TGTGCCAGCAGCCTACCGGGACTAGCGGGAGGTGAGCAGTTCTTC	CASSLPGLAGGEQFF
-	TRBV29-1	TRBJ2-2	-	TGCAGCGTGTCCGGGACAACGAACACAGGGGAGCTGTTTTTT	CSVSGTTNTGELFF
-	TRBV29-1	TRBJ2-3	-	TGCAGCACTGGAGCGGATACGCAGTATTTT	CSTGADTQYF
TRBD1	TRBV4-1	TRBJ1-1	many	TGCGCCAGCAGCCAAGAACAGGGGGGGACTGAAGCTTTCTTT	CASSQEQGGTEAFF
TRBD1	TRBV11-2	TRBJ1-4	-	TGTGCCTGCAGCTTAATGGGACAGACTGATGGAAAACTGTTTTTT	CACSLMGQTDGKLFF
-	TRBV7-9	TRBJ1-1	-	TGTGCCAGCAGCCCCTGGGGGGGGTCGACTGAAGCTTTCTTT	CASSPWGGSTEAFF
-	TRBV12-3/TRBV12-4	TRBJ2-3	few	TGTGCCAGCAGTTTCGGACGGCTAAGCACAGATACGCAGTATTTT	CASSFGRLSTDTQYF
TRBD2	TRBV12-3/TRBV12-4	TRBJ2-7	many	TGTGCCAGCAGCCTTAGCGGGACGGGGGAGCAGTACTTC	CASSLSGTGEQYF
-	TRBV6-1	TRBJ1-1	-	TGCGCCAGCACTCAGGGCAGGGTGGACACTGAAGCTTTCTTT	CASTQGRVDTEAFF
-	TRBV11-3	TRBJ1-1	-	TGTGCCAATAGCTTAGATCACTATAGCACTGAAGCTTTCTTT	CANSLDHYSTEAFF
TRBD1	TRBV28	TRBJ2-3	-	TGTGCCAGCAGTTATACACCGGGACAGGGGGGCACAGATACGCTGTATTTT	CASSYTPGQGGTDTLYF
-	TRBV6-5	TRBJ2-2	few	TGTGCCAGCAGTTCAGTGACAGCCCTGGGTCGGGAGCTGTTTTTT	CASSSVTALGRELFF
-	TRBV5-4	TRBJ2-1	-	TGTGCCAGCAGGTTGCCGGGACGGGGATATGGGGAGCAGTTCTTC	CASRLPGRGYGEQFF
-	TRBV13	TRBJ2-7	-	TGTGCCAGCACCGAGGGATGGTCGGCCTACGAGCAGTACTTC	CASTEGWSAYEQYF
-	TRBV28	TRBJ1-5	-	TGTGCCAGCAGTTTCCTCCTAGGCAATCAGCCCCAGCATTTT	CASSFLLGNQPQHF
TRBD1	TRBV19	TRBJ1-1	-	TGTGCCAGTAGCCGACAGGGGGCAGGTGACACTGAAGCTTTCTTT	CASSRQGAGDTEAFF
-	TRBV30	TRBJ2-3	-	TGTGCTTGGAGTGTAACTCGGGGGCACACAGATACGCAGTATTTT	CAWSVTRGHTDTQYF
-	TRBV5-1	TRBJ1-5	few	TGCGCCAGCAGCGTTGACAGTTTGGGCAATCAGCCCCAGCATTTT	CASSVDSLGNQPQHF
-	TRBV6-5	TRBJ2-5	-	TGCGCCAGCAGTCCCGGGGCAGGGTGGCAAGACACCCAGTATTTC	CASSPGAGWQDTQYF
TRBD1	TRBV6-6	TRBJ2-7	many	TGTGCCAGCAGTCCAGGGGGCTTCGAGCAGTACTTC	CASSPGGFEQYF
-	TRBV11-2	TRBJ2-7	-	TGTGCCGGCAGCTCTAGTGTAAGGTCCTACGAGCAGTACTTC	CAGSSSVRSYEQYF
TRBD2	TRBV5-1	TRBJ2-3	-	TGCGCCAGCATCTTGGGCCCTAGCGGGAGCCCTGCAGATACGCAGTATTTT	CASILGPSGSPADTQYF
-	TRBV10-2	TRBJ2-7	-	TGCACCAGCACCTCGTCAGGACTCACCTACGAGCAGTACTTC	CTSTSSGLTYEQYF
-	TRBV11-2	TRBJ2-3	-	TGTGCCAGCAACCTCATAGTCGTGCCGCCCACAACCCGTGCAGATACGCAGTATTTT	CASNLIVVPPTTRADTQYF